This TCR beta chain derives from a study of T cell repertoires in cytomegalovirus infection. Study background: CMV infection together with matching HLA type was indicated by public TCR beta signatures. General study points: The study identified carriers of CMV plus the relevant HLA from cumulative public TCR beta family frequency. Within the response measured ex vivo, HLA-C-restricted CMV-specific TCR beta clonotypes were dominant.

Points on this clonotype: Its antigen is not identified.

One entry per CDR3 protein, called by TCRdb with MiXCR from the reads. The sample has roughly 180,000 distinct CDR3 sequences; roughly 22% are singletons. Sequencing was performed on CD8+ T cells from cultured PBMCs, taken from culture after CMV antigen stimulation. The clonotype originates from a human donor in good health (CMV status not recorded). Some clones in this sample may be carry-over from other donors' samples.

Here the CDR3 reads CASSVRDGESYEQYF. The CDR3 nucleotides are TGTGCCAGCAGCGTCCGGGACGGTGAGTCCTACGAGCAGTACTTC. The chain recombines TRBV12-3 or TRBV12-4 with TRBJ2-7, with D perhaps matching TRBD1 or TRBD2 (5 bases each). The CDR3 loop spans 15 amino acids. V gave up 6 bases and J gave up 1 base, with 16 bases separating them.